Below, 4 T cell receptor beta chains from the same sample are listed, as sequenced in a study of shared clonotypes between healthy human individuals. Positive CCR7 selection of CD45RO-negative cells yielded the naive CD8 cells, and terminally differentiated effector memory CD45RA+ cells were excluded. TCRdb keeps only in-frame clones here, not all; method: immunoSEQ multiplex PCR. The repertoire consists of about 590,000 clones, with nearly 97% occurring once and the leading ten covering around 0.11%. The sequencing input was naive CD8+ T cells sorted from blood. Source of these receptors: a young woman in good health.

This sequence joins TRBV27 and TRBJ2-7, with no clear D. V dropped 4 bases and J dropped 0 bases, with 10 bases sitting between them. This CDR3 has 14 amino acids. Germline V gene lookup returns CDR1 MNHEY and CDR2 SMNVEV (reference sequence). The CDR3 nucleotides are TGTGCCAGCAGTTCCGGGTCAAGCTCCTACGAGCAGTACTTC. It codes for CASSSGSSSYEQYF.

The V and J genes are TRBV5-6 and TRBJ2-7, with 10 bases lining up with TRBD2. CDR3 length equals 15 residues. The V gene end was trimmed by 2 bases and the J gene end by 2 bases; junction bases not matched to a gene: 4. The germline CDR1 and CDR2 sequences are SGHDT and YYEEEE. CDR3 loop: CASSFDSGRAYEQYF. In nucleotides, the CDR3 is TGTGCCAGCAGCTTCGACAGCGGGAGGGCCTACGAGCAGTACTTC.

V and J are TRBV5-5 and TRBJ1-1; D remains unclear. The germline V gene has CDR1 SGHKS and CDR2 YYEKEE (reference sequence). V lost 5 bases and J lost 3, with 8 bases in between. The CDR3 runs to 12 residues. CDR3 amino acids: CASREVHTEAFF. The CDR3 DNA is TGTGCCAGCAGGGAAGTCCACACTGAAGCTTTCTTT.

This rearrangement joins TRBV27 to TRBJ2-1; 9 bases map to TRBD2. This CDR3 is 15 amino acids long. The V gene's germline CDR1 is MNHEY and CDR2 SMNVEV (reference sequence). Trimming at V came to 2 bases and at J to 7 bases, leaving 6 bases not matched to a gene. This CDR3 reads CASSLAGGPMNEQFF. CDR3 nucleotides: TGTGCCAGCAGTTTAGCGGGAGGGCCTATGAATGAGCAGTTCTTC.